This note documents a single TCR beta chain sequence. These data are taken from a study of blood T cell repertoires in COVID-19. Overall study context: Samples of COVID-19 (acute and convalescent) were obtained from the United States, Italy and Spain. Sample material is recorded as cDNA or gDNA derived from T cells, B-cell-depleted T cells, or PBMCs.

In the authors' workflow: Nucleated cell counts were estimated from reference gene primer amplification. Profiling relied on immunoSEQ multiplex PCR, and the TCRdb table lists in-frame clones only, not all of them. V, J and clone size reflect that table, while D and trimming were determined from the DNA. The table has some 250,000 clones, 82% seen once. V dropped 4 bases and J dropped 9; count of bases not matched to a gene: 8. The V gene's germline CDR1 is SGHTA and CDR2 FQGTGA. The CDR3 is made up of 14 amino acids. Sequencing used peripheral blood. The sequence derives from an older woman with active or convalescent COVID-19. The J gene is TRBJ2-1, the V gene TRBV7-3; 8 bases fit TRBD1. CDR3 amino acids: CASSSAGGEGEQFF. The CDR3 bases are TGTGCCAGCAGCTCTGCAGGGGGCGAAGGTGAGCAGTTCTTC.